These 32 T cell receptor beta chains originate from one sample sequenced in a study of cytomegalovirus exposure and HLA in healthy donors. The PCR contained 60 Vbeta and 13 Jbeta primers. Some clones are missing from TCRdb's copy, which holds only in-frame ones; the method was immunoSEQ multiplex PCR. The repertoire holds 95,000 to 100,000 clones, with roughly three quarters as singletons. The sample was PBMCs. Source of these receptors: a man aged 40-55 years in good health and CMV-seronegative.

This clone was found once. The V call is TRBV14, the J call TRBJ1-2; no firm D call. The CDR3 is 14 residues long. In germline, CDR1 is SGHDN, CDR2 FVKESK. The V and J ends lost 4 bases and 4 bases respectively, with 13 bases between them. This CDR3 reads CASSRNTDFYGYTF. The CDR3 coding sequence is TGTGCCAGCAGCCGCAACACAGATTTCTATGGCTACACCTTC.

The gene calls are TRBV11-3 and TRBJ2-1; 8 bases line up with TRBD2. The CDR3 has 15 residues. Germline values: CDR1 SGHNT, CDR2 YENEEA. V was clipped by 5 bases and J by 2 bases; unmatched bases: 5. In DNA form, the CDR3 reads TGTGCCAGCAGCCCCCCGGGGGGGCCCTACAATGAGCAGTTCTTC. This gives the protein CASSPPGGPYNEQFF.

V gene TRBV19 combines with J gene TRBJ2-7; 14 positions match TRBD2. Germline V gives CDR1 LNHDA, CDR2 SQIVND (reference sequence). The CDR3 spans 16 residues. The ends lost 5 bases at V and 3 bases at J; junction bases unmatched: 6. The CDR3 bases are TGTGCCAGTAGTGACCCCGGGACTAGCGGGGGCTACGAGCAGTACTTC. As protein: CASSDPGTSGGYEQYF.

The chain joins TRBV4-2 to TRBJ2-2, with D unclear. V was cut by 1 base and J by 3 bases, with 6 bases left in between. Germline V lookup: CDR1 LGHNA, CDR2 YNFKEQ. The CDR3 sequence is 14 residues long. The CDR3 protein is CASSQAPDTGELFF. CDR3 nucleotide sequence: TGTGCCAGCAGCCAAGCCCCGGACACCGGGGAGCTGTTTTTT.

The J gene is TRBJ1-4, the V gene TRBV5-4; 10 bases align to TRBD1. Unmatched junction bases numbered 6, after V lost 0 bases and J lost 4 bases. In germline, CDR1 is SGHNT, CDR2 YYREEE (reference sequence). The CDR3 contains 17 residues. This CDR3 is CASSLARDRGGNEKLFF. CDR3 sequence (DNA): TGTGCCAGCAGCTTGGCCAGGGACAGGGGTGGTAATGAAAAACTGTTTTTT.

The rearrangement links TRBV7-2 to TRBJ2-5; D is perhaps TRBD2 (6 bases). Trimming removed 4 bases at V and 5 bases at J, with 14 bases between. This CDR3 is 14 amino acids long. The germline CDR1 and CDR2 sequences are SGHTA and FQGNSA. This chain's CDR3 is CASSSAGMRETQYF. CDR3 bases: TGTGCCAGCAGCTCGGCGGGGATGAGGGAGACCCAGTACTTC.

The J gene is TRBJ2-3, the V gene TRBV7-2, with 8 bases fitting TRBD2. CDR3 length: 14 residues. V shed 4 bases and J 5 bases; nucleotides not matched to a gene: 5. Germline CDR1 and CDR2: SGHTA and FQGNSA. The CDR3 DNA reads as TGTGCCAGCAGCTCGACTAGCGAAGGAGATACGCAGTATTTT. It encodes CASSSTSEGDTQYF.

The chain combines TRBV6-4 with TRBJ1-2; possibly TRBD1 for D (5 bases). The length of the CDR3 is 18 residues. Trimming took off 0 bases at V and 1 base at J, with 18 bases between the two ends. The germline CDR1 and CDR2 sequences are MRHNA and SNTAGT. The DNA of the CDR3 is TGTGCCAGCAGTGACTCGAATCCTCCGGGGGGTGATAACTATGGCTACACCTTC. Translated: CASSDSNPPGGDNYGYTF.

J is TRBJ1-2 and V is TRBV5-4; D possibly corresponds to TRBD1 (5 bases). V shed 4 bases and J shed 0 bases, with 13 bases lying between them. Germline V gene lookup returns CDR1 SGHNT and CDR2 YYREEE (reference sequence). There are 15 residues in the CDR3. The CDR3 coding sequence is TGTGCCAGCAGCGCACAGGAGTTAGCTAACTATGGCTACACCTTC. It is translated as CASSAQELANYGYTF.

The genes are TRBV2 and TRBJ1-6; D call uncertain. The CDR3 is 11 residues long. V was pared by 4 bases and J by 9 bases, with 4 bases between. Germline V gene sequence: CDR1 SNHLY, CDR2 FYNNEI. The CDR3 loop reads CASSVRSPLHF. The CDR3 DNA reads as TGTGCCAGCAGTGTCCGTTCACCCCTCCACTTT.

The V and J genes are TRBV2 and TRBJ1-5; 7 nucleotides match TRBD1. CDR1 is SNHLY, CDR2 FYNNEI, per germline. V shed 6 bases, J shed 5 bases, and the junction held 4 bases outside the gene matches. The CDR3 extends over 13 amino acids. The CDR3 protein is CASRETGDQPQHF. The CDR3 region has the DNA TGTGCCAGCAGGGAAACAGGGGATCAGCCCCAGCATTTT.

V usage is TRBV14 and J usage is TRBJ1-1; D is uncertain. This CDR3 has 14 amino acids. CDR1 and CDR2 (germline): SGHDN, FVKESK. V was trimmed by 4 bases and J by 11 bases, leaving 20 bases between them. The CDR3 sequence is CASSPGGEHLIAFF. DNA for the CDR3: TGTGCCAGCAGCCCTGGCGGGGAGCATCTAATCGCTTTCTTT.

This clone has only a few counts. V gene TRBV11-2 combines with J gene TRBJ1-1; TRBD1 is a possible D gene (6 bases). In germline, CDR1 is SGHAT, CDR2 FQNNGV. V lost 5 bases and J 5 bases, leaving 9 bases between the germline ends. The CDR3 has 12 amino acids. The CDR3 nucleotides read TGTGCCAGCAGCCTCAGGGGTACTGAAGCTTTCTTT. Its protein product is CASSLRGTEAFF.

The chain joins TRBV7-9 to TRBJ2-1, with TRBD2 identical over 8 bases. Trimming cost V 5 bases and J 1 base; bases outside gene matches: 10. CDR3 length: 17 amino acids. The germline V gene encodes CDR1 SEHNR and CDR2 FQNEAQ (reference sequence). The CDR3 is CASSPGQAGGSYNEQFF. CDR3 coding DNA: TGTGCCAGCAGCCCGGGGCAGGCGGGGGGTTCCTACAATGAGCAGTTCTTC.

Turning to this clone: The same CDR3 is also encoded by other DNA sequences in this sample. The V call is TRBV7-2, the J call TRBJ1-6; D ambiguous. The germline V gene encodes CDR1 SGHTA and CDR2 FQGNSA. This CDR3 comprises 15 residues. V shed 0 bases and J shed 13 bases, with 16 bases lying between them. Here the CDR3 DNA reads TGTGCCAGCAGCTTAGCCCTTCCGAGGCGTTCCCCCCTCCACTTT. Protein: CASSLALPRRSPLHF. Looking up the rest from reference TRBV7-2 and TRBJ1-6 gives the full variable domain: GAGVSQSPSNKVTEKGKDVELRCDPISGHTALYWYRQSLGQGLEFLIYFQGNSAPDKSGLPSDRFSAERTGGSVSTLTIQRTQQEDSAVYLCASSLALPRRSPLHFGNGTRLTVT.

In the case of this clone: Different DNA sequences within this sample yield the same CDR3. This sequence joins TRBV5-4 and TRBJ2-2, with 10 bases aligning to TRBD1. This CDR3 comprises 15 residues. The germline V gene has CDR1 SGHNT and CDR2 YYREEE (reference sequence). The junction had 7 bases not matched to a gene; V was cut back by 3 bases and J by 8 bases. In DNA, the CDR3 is TGTGCCAGCAGCTGGGACAGGGGAGGCACTGGGGAGCTGTTTTTT. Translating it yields CASSWDRGGTGELFF.

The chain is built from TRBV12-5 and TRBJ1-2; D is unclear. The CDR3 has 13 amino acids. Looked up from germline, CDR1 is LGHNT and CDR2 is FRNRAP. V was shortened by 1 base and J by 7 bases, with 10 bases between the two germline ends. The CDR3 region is CASGLAGSRGYTF. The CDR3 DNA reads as TGTGCTAGTGGTTTGGCAGGAAGTCGTGGCTACACCTTC.

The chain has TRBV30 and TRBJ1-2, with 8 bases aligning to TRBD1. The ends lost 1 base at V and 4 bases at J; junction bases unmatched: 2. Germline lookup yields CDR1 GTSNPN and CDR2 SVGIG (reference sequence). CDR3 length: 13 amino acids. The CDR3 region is CAWSADRVYGYTF. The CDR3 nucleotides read TGTGCCTGGAGTGCGGACAGGGTCTATGGCTACACCTTC.

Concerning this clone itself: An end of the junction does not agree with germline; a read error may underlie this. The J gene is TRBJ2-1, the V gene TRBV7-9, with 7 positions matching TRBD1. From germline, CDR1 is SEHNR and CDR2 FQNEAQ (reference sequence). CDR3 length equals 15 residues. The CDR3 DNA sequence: TGTTCCAGCAGCCCACCGGGACAGCGGACCAATGAGCAGTTCTTC. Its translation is CSSSPPGQRTNEQFF.

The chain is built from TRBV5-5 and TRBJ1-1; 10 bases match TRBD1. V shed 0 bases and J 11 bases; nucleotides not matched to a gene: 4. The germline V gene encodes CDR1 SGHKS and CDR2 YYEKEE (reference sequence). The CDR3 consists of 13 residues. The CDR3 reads CASSLGTGGWAFF. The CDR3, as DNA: TGTGCCAGCAGCTTGGGGACAGGGGGGTGGGCTTTCTTT. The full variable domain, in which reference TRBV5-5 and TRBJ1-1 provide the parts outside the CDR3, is DAGVTQSPTHLIKTRGQQVTLRCSPISGHKSVSWYQQVLGQGPQFIFQYYEKEERGRGNFPDRFSARQFPNYSSELNVNALLLGDSALYLCASSLGTGGWAFFGQGTRLTVV.

The CDR3 DNA sequence: TGTGCCAGCAGTTTGGGGCAGGGTAGTACCTACAATGAGCAGTTCTTC. Encoded protein: CASSLGQGSTYNEQFF. The chain is built from TRBV28 and TRBJ2-1; tentatively, D is TRBD1 (5 bases). This CDR3 comprises 16 residues. Trimming took 3 bases from V and 2 from J, leaving 14 bases between them. Germline CDR1 and CDR2: MDHEN and SYDVKM.

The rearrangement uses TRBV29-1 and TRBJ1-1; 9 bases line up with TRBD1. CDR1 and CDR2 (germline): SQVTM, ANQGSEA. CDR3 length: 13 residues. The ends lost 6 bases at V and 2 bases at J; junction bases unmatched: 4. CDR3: CSVVGQGNTEAFF. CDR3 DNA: TGCAGCGTCGTGGGACAGGGCAACACTGAAGCTTTCTTT.

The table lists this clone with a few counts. CDR3 in DNA: TGTGCCAGCAGTACTCAGGGGGGTGTCACAGATACGCAGTATTTT. This codes for CASSTQGGVTDTQYF. The gene calls are TRBV6-1 and TRBJ2-3; TRBD1 might be the D (7 bases). The CDR3 runs to 15 residues. V lost 5 bases, J lost 2 bases, and 14 bases lay in between. Per the germline V gene, CDR1 is MNHNS and CDR2 is SASEGT.

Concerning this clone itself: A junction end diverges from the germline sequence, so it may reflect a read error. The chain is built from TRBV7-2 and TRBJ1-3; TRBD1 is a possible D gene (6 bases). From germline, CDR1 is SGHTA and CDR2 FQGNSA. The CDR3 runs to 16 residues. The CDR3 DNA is TGTGCCAGCAGCTTGGGGGCGGAGGTGTCTGAAAACACCATATATTTT. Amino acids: CASSLGAEVSENTIYF.

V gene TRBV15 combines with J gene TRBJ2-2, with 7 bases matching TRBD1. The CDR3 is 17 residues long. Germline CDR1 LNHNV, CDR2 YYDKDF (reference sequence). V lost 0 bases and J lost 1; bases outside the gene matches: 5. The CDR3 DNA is TGTGCCACCAGCAGAGATTTGCCAGGGGGGAACACCGGGGAGCTGTTTTTT. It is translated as CATSRDLPGGNTGELFF.

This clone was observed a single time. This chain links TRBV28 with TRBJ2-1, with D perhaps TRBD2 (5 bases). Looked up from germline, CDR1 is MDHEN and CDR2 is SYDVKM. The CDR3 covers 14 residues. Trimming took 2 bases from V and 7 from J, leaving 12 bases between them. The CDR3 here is CASSLGWRANEQFF. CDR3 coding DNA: TGTGCCAGCAGTTTAGGGTGGCGGGCAAATGAGCAGTTCTTC.

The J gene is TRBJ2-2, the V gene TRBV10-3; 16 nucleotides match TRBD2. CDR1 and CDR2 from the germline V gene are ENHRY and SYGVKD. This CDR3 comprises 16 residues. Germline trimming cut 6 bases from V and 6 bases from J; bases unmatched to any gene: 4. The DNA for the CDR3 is TGTGCCATCAGAGCCGGGACTAGCGGGGGGGCCGGGGAGCTGTTTTTT. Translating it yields CAIRAGTSGGAGELFF.

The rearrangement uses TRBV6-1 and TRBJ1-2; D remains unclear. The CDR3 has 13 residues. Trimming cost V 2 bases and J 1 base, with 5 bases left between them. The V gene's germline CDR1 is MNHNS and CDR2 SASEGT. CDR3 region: CASSERVNYGYTF. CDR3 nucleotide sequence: TGTGCCAGCAGTGAACGGGTTAACTATGGCTACACCTTC.

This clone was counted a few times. DNA of the CDR3: TGCGCCAGCAGCCCGGGTAATCAAGAGACCCAGTACTTC. This encodes CASSPGNQETQYF. V and J are TRBV4-1 and TRBJ2-5; no definite D call. CDR1 and CDR2 from the germline V gene are MGHRA and YSYEKL. The CDR3 consists of 13 residues. Trimming cost V 4 bases and J 2 bases, with 8 bases left between them.

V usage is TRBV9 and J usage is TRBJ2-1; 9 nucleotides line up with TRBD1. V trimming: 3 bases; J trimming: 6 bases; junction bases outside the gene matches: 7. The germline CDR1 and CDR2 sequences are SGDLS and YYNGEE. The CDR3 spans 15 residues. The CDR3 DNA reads TGTGCCAGCAGCGCGGGGACAGGGTACTCCAATGAGCAGTTCTTC. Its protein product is CASSAGTGYSNEQFF. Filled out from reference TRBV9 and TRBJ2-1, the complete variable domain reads DSGVTQTPKHLITATGQRVTLRCSPRSGDLSVYWYQQSLDQGLQFLIQYYNGEERAKGNILERFSAQQFPDLHSELNLSSLELGDSALYFCASSAGTGYSNEQFFGPGTRLTVL.

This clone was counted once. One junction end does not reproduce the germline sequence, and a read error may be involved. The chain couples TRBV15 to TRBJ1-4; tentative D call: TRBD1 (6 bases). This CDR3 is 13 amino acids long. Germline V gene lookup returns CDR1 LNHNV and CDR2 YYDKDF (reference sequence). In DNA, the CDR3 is TGTGCCACCAGCACAGGGGTGAATGAAGAACTGTTTTTT. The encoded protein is CATSTGVNEELFF. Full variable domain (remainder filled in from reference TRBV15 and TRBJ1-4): DAMVIQNPRYQVTQFGKPVTLSCSQTLNHNVMYWYQQKSSQAPKLLFHYYDKDFNNEADTPDNFQSRRPNTSFCFLDIRSPGLGDTAMYLCATSTGVNEELFFGSGTQLSVL.

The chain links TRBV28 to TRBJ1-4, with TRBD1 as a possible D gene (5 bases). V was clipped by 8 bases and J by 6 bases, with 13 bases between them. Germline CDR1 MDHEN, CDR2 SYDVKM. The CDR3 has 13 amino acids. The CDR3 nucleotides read TGTGCCAGCGGGGCCTTACCAGATGAAAAACTGTTTTTT. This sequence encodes CASGALPDEKLFF.